This T cell receptor (beta chain) was recorded in a study of blood T cells in healthy people across ages. In this sample, this clonotype turned up once. A sample-barcoded 5' primer and a J-beta primer mix were used in a second PCR of about 7 to 12 cycles. TCRdb reprocessed the 5' RACE reads via MiXCR and lists one record per CDR3 protein. The repertoire has around 1,600,000 distinct CDR3 sequences, 35% to 45% of them found once; the top ten carry around 4%. This clonotype was sampled from a woman aged 18-29 years in good health. The sample consisted of blood.

The CDR3 DNA is TGTGCCAGCAGGTCGGACAGATCTAACTATGGCTACACCTTC. Translating it yields CASRSDRSNYGYTF. The V call is TRBV11-2, the J call TRBJ1-2, with D perhaps matching TRBD1 (6 bases). The CDR3 is made up of 14 amino acids. Per germline, CDR1 SGHAT and CDR2 FQNNGV. V lost 6 bases and J 0 bases, leaving 11 bases between the germline ends.